This TCR beta chain comes out of a study of blood T cell repertoires in COVID-19. On the study more broadly: The United States, Italy and Spain supplied acute and convalescent COVID-19 samples. PBMCs, B-cell-depleted T cells, or T cells provided the cDNA or gDNA that made up the material.

The authors' processing: Cell counts per sample came from amplifying reference gene primers. Clones were sequenced by immunoSEQ multiplex PCR, and TCRdb holds only the in-frame ones, with some missing. V and J calls and clone size are given by that table; D and trimming were obtained from the DNA. Here the sample spans 120,000 to 150,000 clones, approximately 87% being singletons. Germline V lookup: CDR1 SGHRS, CDR2 YFSETQ. V trimming: 0 bases; J trimming: 2 bases; junction bases outside the gene matches: 3. This CDR3 has 15 amino acids. The V and J genes are TRBV5-1 and TRBJ2-5; 8 positions match TRBD1. This receptor was identified in a man at least 80 years old with acute or convalescent COVID-19. The sample consisted of peripheral blood. The CDR3 nucleotides read TGCGCCAGCAGCTTGGTGGGGACAGGTCAAGAGACCCAGTACTTC. As protein: CASSLVGTGQETQYF.